Presented here are 10 T cell receptor beta chains from one specimen sequenced in a study of T cells in Graves' hyperthyroidism and ophthalmopathy. TCR beta CDR3 regions were amplified from RNA. HTBI primers were the set used in a first-round RT-PCR of the TCR CDR3. Via MiXCR, TCRdb re-called the multiplex PCR reads, giving one row per CDR3 protein. The table shows a few hundred thousand distinct CDR3 sequences, with less than 15% occurring only once. Sequenced: blood. The source is a middle-aged woman with Graves' hyperthyroidism that later progressed to Graves' ophthalmopathy.

This clonotype was detected many times. The chain has TRBV4-1 and TRBJ2-1; 9 bases agree with TRBD1. J lost 8 bases, V lost 0 bases, and 11 bases had no gene match. CDR3 size: 17 residues. CDR1 is MGHRA and CDR2 is YSYEKL in the germline V gene. CDR3 sequence reads: CASSQEGQGLTYHEQFF. The CDR3 DNA reads TGCGCCAGCAGCCAAGAGGGACAGGGCCTGACGTATCATGAGCAGTTCTTC.

The genes are TRBV7-9 and TRBJ2-2, with 9 bases fitting TRBD1. V shed 5 bases and J 10 bases; nucleotides not matched to a gene: 5. Germline CDR1 and CDR2: SEHNR and FQNEAQ (reference sequence). The length of the CDR3 is 13 residues. CDR3 region: CASSPQGAEELFF. The CDR3 bases are TGTGCCAGCAGCCCACAGGGGGCGGAGGAGCTGTTTTTT.

The sample holds many counts of this clonotype. The rearrangement joins TRBV5-4 to TRBJ2-3, with 11 nucleotides matching TRBD2. The germline V gene encodes CDR1 SGHNT and CDR2 YYREEE (reference sequence). Trimming removed 1 base from V and 6 bases from J; junction bases left unmatched: 7. The CDR3 is made up of 16 amino acids. This CDR3 is CASSLFTSGRSDTQYF. The DNA of the CDR3 is TGTGCCAGCAGCTTGTTTACTAGCGGGAGAAGTGATACGCAGTATTTT.

This chain links TRBV29-1 with TRBJ1-6; 8 positions agree with TRBD1. CDR3 length equals 13 residues. V shed 7 bases, J shed 7 bases, and the junction held 6 bases outside the gene matches. From germline, CDR1 is SQVTM and CDR2 ANQGSEA. The CDR3 nucleotides are TGCAGCGCCCGGACAGGGCAGAATTCACCCCTCCACTTT. It yields the protein CSARTGQNSPLHF.

V is TRBV20-1 and J is TRBJ1-1, with a possible D match to TRBD1 (5 bases). The V end was cut by 7 bases, the J end by 2 bases, with 11 bases between. The CDR3 has 12 amino acids. Germline V gives CDR1 DFQATT, CDR2 SNEGSKA (reference sequence). The chain's CDR3 is CSEGHPNTEAFF. The DNA for the CDR3 is TGCAGTGAAGGACACCCAAACACTGAAGCTTTCTTT.

This clonotype was counted between two and nine times. Since a much larger clone is just one base distant, this may be a read error. The J gene is TRBJ1-1, the V gene TRBV12-3 or TRBV12-4; D remains ambiguous. The V gene lost 6 bases and the J gene lost 4 bases, with 15 bases spanning the gap. The CDR3 contains 14 residues. CDR3 nucleotide sequence: TGTGCCAGCAGACCCGACGGGTCGGGCACTGAAGCTTTCTTT. Protein sequence: CASRPDGSGTEAFF.

This clonotype showed up many times. The CDR3 loop is CASRATETSGYTGELFF. The DNA for the CDR3 is TGTGCCAGCAGAGCCACTGAGACTAGCGGTTACACCGGGGAGCTGTTTTTT. This rearrangement joins TRBV3-1 to TRBJ2-2; 9 bases line up with TRBD2. CDR1 and CDR2 from the germline V gene are LGHDT and YNNKEL (reference sequence). Germline trimming cut 6 bases from V and 3 bases from J; bases unmatched to any gene: 11. This CDR3 has 17 amino acids.

At least ten counts were recorded for this clonotype. V is TRBV27 and J is TRBJ1-4; the D gene is possibly TRBD1 (5 bases). Germline-derived CDR1 and CDR2 are MNHEY and SMNVEV (reference sequence). V lost 3 bases, J lost 8 bases, and 16 bases lay in between. CDR3 length: 15 residues. The CDR3, as DNA: TGTGCCAGCAGTTTCACAGGCCCCCTTGGGGAAAAACTGTTTTTT. This codes for CASSFTGPLGEKLFF.

The rearrangement links TRBV5-6 to TRBJ1-4, with 12 bases identical to TRBD1. CDR3 length: 18 amino acids. Germline CDR1 and CDR2: SGHDT and YYEEEE. V was clipped by 4 bases and J by 0 bases; unmatched bases: 7. The CDR3 sequence: CASSLGQGAFATNEKLFF. The CDR3 nucleotides are TGTGCCAGCAGCCTGGGACAGGGGGCTTTTGCAACTAATGAAAAACTGTTTTTT.

This clonotype was detected ten times or more. The genes are TRBV28 and TRBJ1-5, with 7 nucleotides matching TRBD1. Germline V gene lookup returns CDR1 MDHEN and CDR2 SYDVKM. The CDR3 has 13 amino acids. V trimming: 8 bases; J trimming: 3 bases; junction bases outside the gene matches: 4. CDR3 in DNA: TGTGCCAGCTTACAGGGGTTCAATCAGCCCCAGCATTTT. It translates to CASLQGFNQPQHF.